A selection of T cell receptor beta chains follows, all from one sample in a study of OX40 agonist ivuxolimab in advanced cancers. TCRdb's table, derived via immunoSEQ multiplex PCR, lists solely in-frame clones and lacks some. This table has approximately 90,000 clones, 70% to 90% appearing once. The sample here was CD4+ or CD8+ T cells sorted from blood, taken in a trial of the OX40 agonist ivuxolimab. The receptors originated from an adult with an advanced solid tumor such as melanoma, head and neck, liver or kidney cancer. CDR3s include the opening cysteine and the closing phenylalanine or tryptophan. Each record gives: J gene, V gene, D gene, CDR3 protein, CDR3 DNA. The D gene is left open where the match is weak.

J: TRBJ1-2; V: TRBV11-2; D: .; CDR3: CASSLERAGGYTF; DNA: TGTGCCAGCAGCTTAGAGCGGGCGGGGGGCTACACCTTC
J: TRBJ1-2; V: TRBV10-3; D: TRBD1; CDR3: CAITATGQGYGYTF; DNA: TGTGCCATCACTGCGACAGGGCAGGGCTATGGCTACACCTTC
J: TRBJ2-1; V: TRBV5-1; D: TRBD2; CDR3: CASRGTSGSKNEQFF; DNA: TGCGCCAGCAGGGGGACTAGCGGGAGTAAAAATGAGCAGTTCTTC
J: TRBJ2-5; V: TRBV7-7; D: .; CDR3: CASSPRGAGVEETQYF; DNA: TGTGCTAGCAGCCCGCGGGGTGCAGGGGTAGAAGAGACCCAGTACTTC
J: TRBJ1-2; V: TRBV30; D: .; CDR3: CAWSTPDRTGYTF; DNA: TGTGCCTGGAGTACGCCGGATAGGACTGGCTACACCTTC
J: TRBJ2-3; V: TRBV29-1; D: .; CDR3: CSVSGGSSTDTQYF; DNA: TGCAGCGTTTCTGGGGGGTCGAGCACAGATACGCAGTATTTT
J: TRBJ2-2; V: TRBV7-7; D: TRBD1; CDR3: CASSLLGQGNTGELFF; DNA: TGTGCTAGCAGCTTATTGGGACAGGGGAACACCGGGGAGCTGTTTTTT
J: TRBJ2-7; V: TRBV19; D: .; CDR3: CASSTPDRSAEQYF; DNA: TGTGCCAGTAGTACTCCCGACAGGTCTGCTGAGCAGTACTTC
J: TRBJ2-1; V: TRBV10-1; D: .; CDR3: CASSALNNEQFF; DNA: TGCGCCAGCAGTGCACTTAACAATGAGCAGTTCTTC
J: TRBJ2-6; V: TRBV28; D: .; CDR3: CASRPPGSPSGANVLTF; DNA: TGTGCCAGCAGGCCCCCGGGCAGCCCCTCTGGGGCCAACGTCCTGACTTTC